This T cell receptor (beta chain) was captured by sequencing in a study of cytomegalovirus exposure and HLA in healthy donors. Background on the study: The roughly 130 validation repertoires were reported in a later analysis to have been generated on the same platform as the 666 first-cohort repertoires.

On this clone: Its cognate antigen is unknown.

CDR3 length: 16 amino acids. Looked up from germline, CDR1 is SQVTM and CDR2 is ANQGSEA. The germline V and J ends were trimmed by 6 bases and 0 bases, with 15 bases remaining between them. Sequencing used immunoSEQ multiplex PCR; TCRdb keeps in-frame clones, though not all of them. The sample lists 66,000 or so clones, 95% to 98% occurring once. Study-level findings and limits: Most TCR sequences were rare, but some public TCRs occurred in many donors.

The chain uses TRBV29-1 and TRBJ2-6; TRBD2 might be the D (5 bases). This TCR came from a woman aged 18-29 years in good health and CMV-seropositive. The sequenced sample was PBMCs. The CDR3 here is CSVEEDGSSGANVLTF. The CDR3, as DNA: TGCAGCGTCGAGGAGGATGGGAGCTCTGGGGCCAACGTCCTGACTTTC.